The T cell receptor (beta chain) under discussion was sequenced for a study of cytomegalovirus exposure and HLA in healthy donors. This clone has a single count. As yet, its antigen is unknown. General study findings and limits: Solely CMV serostatus was available to characterize immune exposure. Among donors in an Asian-associated ancestry cluster, a later analysis reportedly found fewer N-insertions than the roughly 680-donor mean. In vitro, a few CMV-associated chains proved specific for CMV antigens.

Primers included in the PCR were 60 Vbeta and 13 Jbeta primers. Assay used: immunoSEQ multiplex PCR; TCRdb lists only in-frame clones, some missing. The table lists 140,000 to 150,000 clones, 75% of them singletons. The CDR3 sequence is 14 residues long. Germline CDR1 KGHSH, CDR2 LQKENI. Trimming shortened V by 2 bases and J by 5 bases, and 12 bases separated the two germline ends. The chain joins TRBV18 to TRBJ1-1, with no clear D. This sequence was found in a man aged 30 to 45 in good health and CMV-seronegative. The sample consisted of PBMCs. The CDR3 nucleotides are TGTGCCAGCTCACCAGGGAGTCGCCGGACTGAAGCTTTCTTT. It encodes CASSPGSRRTEAFF.